What follows are 7 T cell receptor beta chains derived from one specimen sequenced in a study of CD8 T cells in ankylosing spondylitis. MiXCR, applied by TCRdb to the 5' RACE reads, yields one record per CDR3 protein. This repertoire shows just under 350,000 distinct CDR3 sequences, roughly 14% found once; its top ten account for 0.85% to 1.4%. Sequenced sample: blood, either unsorted or a sorted T cell fraction (not recorded which). These receptors were collected from a male donor with ankylosing spondylitis or in good health (not recorded which).

The V call is TRBV20-1, the J call TRBJ2-2, with D unresolved. This CDR3 region has 13 residues. V lost 3 bases and J lost 6, with 11 bases in between. The V gene's germline CDR1 is DFQATT and CDR2 SNEGSKA (reference sequence). The CDR3 region is CSASQAPAGELFF. For the CDR3, the DNA is TGCAGTGCTAGCCAGGCCCCAGCCGGGGAGCTGTTTTTT.

The chain has TRBV25-1 and TRBJ1-6; weak D call: TRBD1 (5 bases). Germline V gives CDR1 MGHDK, CDR2 SYGVNS. The germline V and J ends were trimmed by 7 bases and 3 bases, with 7 bases remaining between them. The CDR3 totals 13 residues. CDR3 nucleotide sequence: TGTGCCAGCAACGGGGGCTATAATTCACCCCTCCACTTT. Protein: CASNGGYNSPLHF. Full variable domain (missing parts from reference TRBV25-1 and TRBJ1-6): EADIYQTPRYLVIGTGKKITLECSQTMGHDKMYWYQQDPGMELHLIHYSYGVNSTEKGDLSSESTVSRIRTEHFPLTLESARPSHTSQYLCASNGGYNSPLHFGNGTRLTVT.

The V and J genes are TRBV5-1 and TRBJ2-7, with 10 bases matching TRBD1. The ends lost 7 bases at V and 2 bases at J; junction bases unmatched: 18. The CDR3 sequence is 18 residues long. Germline lookup yields CDR1 SGHRS and CDR2 YFSETQ. CDR3 nucleotides: TGCGCCAGCCGAGCATCTAGACAGGGGGCATTTGAGGCCTACGAGCAGTACTTC. Encoded protein: CASRASRQGAFEAYEQYF.

This clonotype has a handful of counts. The gene calls are TRBV7-2 and TRBJ2-5; 10 bases are a match to TRBD2. The junction had 4 bases not matched to a gene; V was cut back by 2 bases and J by 4 bases. The CDR3 covers 15 residues. Looked up from germline, CDR1 is SGHTA and CDR2 is FQGNSA. The CDR3 nucleotides read TGTGCCAGCAGCTTACAAGCGGGAGGGCCAGAGACCCAGTACTTC. Protein product: CASSLQAGGPETQYF.

This clonotype was detected a few times. The rearrangement joins TRBV27 to TRBJ1-2; 7 nucleotides align to TRBD1. The CDR3 is 16 amino acids. V trimming: 3 bases; J trimming: 7 bases; junction bases outside the gene matches: 14. The germline CDR1 and CDR2 sequences are MNHEY and SMNVEV (reference sequence). The CDR3 sequence: CASSFSRSQGESGYTF. In nucleotides, the CDR3 is TGTGCCAGCAGTTTTTCTAGATCCCAGGGGGAGAGTGGCTACACCTTC.

This clonotype showed up just a few times. For the CDR3, the DNA is TGTGCCAGCAGCTTGCTGACGAACACTGAAGCTTTCTTT. Protein: CASSLLTNTEAFF. The rearrangement joins TRBV5-6 to TRBJ1-1, with D hard to call. The CDR3 is made up of 13 amino acids. V was cut by 1 base and J by 1 base, with 5 bases left in between. Germline V gene data show CDR1 as SGHDT and CDR2 as YYEEEE. Full variable domain (rest looked up from reference TRBV5-6 and TRBJ1-1): DAGVTQSPTHLIKTRGQQVTLRCSPKSGHDTVSWYQQALGQGPQFIFQYYEEEERQRGNFPDRFSGHQFPNYSSELNVNALLLGDSALYLCASSLLTNTEAFFGQGTRLTVV.

The CDR3 region is CASSGGQGLYGYTF. The DNA of the CDR3 is TGTGCCAGCAGTGGAGGGCAGGGTCTCTATGGCTACACCTTC. V usage is TRBV2 and J usage is TRBJ1-2; tentatively, D is TRBD1 (5 bases). There are 14 residues in the CDR3. V lost 4 bases and J lost 4, with 13 bases in between. The germline CDR1 and CDR2 sequences are SNHLY and FYNNEI.